The source of this T cell receptor beta chain is a study of blood T cell repertoires in COVID-19. The wider study: Samples taken during acute and convalescent COVID-19 were collected in the United States, Italy and Spain. The analysed material was cDNA or gDNA that came from T cells, B-cell-depleted T cells, or PBMCs.

This clone qualifies as medium-sized. Trimming pared 3 bases from V and 1 base from J, leaving 11 bases between. The CDR3 contains 15 residues. CDR1 and CDR2 from the germline V gene are MRHNA and SNTAGT. In the original analysis: Using reference gene primer amplification, nucleated cell counts were estimated. Sequenced by immunoSEQ multiplex PCR; TCRdb stores in-frame clones only, minus some. The V and J calls and clone size were taken over from that table, and D and trimming were inferred from the DNA. The sample lists 400,000 or so clones; more than 85% were seen once. This chain connects TRBV6-4 to TRBJ2-3; D may be TRBD2 (6 bases). The sequence was obtained from a human donor in a cohort sampled during active COVID-19. Sequenced sample: peripheral blood. CDR3 sequence: CASSEESSGTDTQYF. Written as DNA, the CDR3 is TGTGCCAGCAGTGAAGAGTCTAGCGGCACAGATACGCAGTATTTT.